The clone carrying this T cell receptor (beta chain) appeared once. What it recognizes is unknown. This sample is drawn from a study of lymphopenia after photon versus proton radiotherapy. Findings and limits, study-wide: Survival link was tested only in deceased patients; proton benefit remains a possibility. A bigger post-nadir fall in TCR diversity correlated inversely with survival time in deceased patients. Photon-treated patients lost naive T cells and TCR diversity; proton-treated stayed stable. After the lymphocyte nadir, photon-treated repertoires showed oligoclonal expansion, especially of CD8+ Temra cells.

The V end lost 9 bases, the J end lost 0 bases, and 15 bases lay between the germline ends. The length of the CDR3 is 15 residues. Per germline, CDR1 LNHDA and CDR2 SQIVND (reference sequence). Assay used: immunoSEQ multiplex PCR; TCRdb lists only in-frame clones, some missing. The table has roughly 64,000 clones, around 90% seen once. This sequence joins TRBV19 and TRBJ2-1, with D uncertain. Sequenced material: peripheral blood, taken from a patient treated with proton-based radiotherapy. The TCR was taken from a man older than 75 with esophageal cancer. The CDR3 DNA reads TGTGCCAGCGCCCCCGACGCGAGCTCCTACAATGAGCAGTTCTTC. This sequence encodes CASAPDASSYNEQFF. Full variable domain (missing parts from reference TRBV19 and TRBJ2-1): DGGITQSPKYLFRKEGQNVTLSCEQNLNHDAMYWYRQDPGQGLRLIYYSQIVNDFQKGDIAEGYSVSREKKESFPLTVTSAQKNPTAFYLCASAPDASSYNEQFFGPGTRLTVL.